These 23 T cell receptor beta chains were sequenced from one sample in a study of neurological immune-mediated disorders. TCRdb reprocessed the 5' RACE reads with MiXCR, giving one entry per CDR3 protein. Of around 68,000 distinct CDR3 sequences in the sample, 3.5% to 5% are singletons; the top ten hold more than 2.5%. Sequenced material: PBMCs. The receptors derive from a man aged 50-59 years with multiple sclerosis.

This clonotype has ten or more counts. The rearrangement links TRBV12-3 or TRBV12-4 to TRBJ1-1, with D tentatively TRBD1 (5 bases). V gave up 6 bases and J gave up 5 bases, with 13 bases separating them. This CDR3 is 13 amino acids long. The CDR3 sequence: CASSYGWGTEAFF. CDR3 sequence (DNA): TGTGCCAGCAGCTACGGCTGGGGGACTGAAGCTTTCTTT.

This clonotype was counted at least ten times. The V call is TRBV20-1, the J call TRBJ2-3, with a possible D match to TRBD2 (6 bases). Trimming took off 2 bases at V and 3 bases at J, with 9 bases between the two ends. From germline, CDR1 is DFQATT and CDR2 SNEGSKA (reference sequence). CDR3 length: 13 residues. The chain's CDR3 is CSARTLATDTQYF. The CDR3 DNA reads as TGCAGTGCTAGAACGCTAGCGACAGATACGCAGTATTTT.

In its sample, this clonotype was seen many times. The rearrangement joins TRBV12-3 or TRBV12-4 to TRBJ1-6; D unclear. V lost 2 bases and J lost 3, with 5 bases in between. The CDR3 runs to 14 residues. CDR3 sequence (DNA): TGTGCCAGCAGTTTACTGAACTATAATTCACCCCTCCACTTT. Translated, it gives CASSLLNYNSPLHF.

This clonotype has at least ten counts. The chain has TRBV7-2 and TRBJ2-1; 8 bases align to TRBD2. The germline V gene encodes CDR1 SGHTA and CDR2 FQGNSA. There are 14 residues in the CDR3. Germline trimming cut 4 bases from V and 8 bases from J; bases unmatched to any gene: 7. Here the CDR3 reads CASSSVSGMYEQFF. CDR3 DNA sequence: TGTGCCAGCAGCTCCGTTAGCGGGATGTATGAGCAGTTCTTC.

This clonotype has at least ten counts. This chain connects TRBV18 to TRBJ1-2; D not certain. This CDR3 region has 13 residues. The germline V gene encodes CDR1 KGHSH and CDR2 LQKENI. Trimming cost V 1 base and J 3 bases, with 6 bases left between them. This chain's CDR3 is CASSPRGDYGYTF. CDR3 sequence (DNA): TGTGCCAGCTCACCACGAGGAGACTATGGCTACACCTTC.

This clonotype was picked up many times. This chain links TRBV7-9 with TRBJ1-5; D ambiguous. Germline-derived CDR1 and CDR2 are SEHNR and FQNEAQ (reference sequence). CDR3 length: 14 amino acids. V lost 1 base, J lost 7 bases, and 11 bases lay in between. DNA of the CDR3: TGTGCCAGCAGCTTAGAGGGAGTAGGACAGCCCCAGCATTTT. Translating it yields CASSLEGVGQPQHF. Using reference TRBV7-9 and TRBJ1-5 for the parts outside the CDR3, the full variable domain is DTGVSQNPRHKITKRGQNVTFRCDPISEHNRLYWYRQTLGQGPEFLTYFQNEAQLEKSRLLSDRFSAERPKGSFSTLEIQRTEQGDSAMYLCASSLEGVGQPQHFGDGTRLSIL.

This clonotype was observed many times. The chain recombines TRBV18 with TRBJ2-7; TRBD2 matches at 8 bases. This CDR3 comprises 13 residues. Trimming at V came to 4 bases and at J to 4 bases, leaving 3 bases not matched to a gene. Germline lookup yields CDR1 KGHSH and CDR2 LQKENI. Written as DNA, the CDR3 is TGTGCCAGCTCACACGGGAGGGGGTACGAGCAGTACGTC. Translated, it gives CASSHGRGYEQYV.

The sample holds many counts of this clonotype. V and J are TRBV5-1 and TRBJ2-1, with D possibly TRBD2 on 5 matching bases. V was clipped by 0 bases and J by 0 bases, with 10 bases between them. Germline V gene sequence: CDR1 SGHRS, CDR2 YFSETQ. The CDR3 loop spans 16 amino acids. The CDR3 sequence: CASSLGLGSSYNEQFF. In DNA form, the CDR3 reads TGCGCCAGCAGCTTGGGCCTTGGGAGCTCCTACAATGAGCAGTTCTTC.

The table lists this clonotype with many counts. V usage is TRBV7-2 and J usage is TRBJ2-7, with D unresolved. V lost 1 base and J lost 12, with 19 bases in between. This CDR3 is built from 14 residues. The germline CDR1 and CDR2 sequences are SGHTA and FQGNSA. The CDR3 region has the DNA TGTGCCAGCAGCTTAGAGTCGTACCGGCCAGCGCTGTACTTC. Amino acids: CASSLESYRPALYF.

This clonotype has ten or more counts. The chain employs TRBV5-6 and TRBJ1-2; 10 bases are a match to TRBD1. The J segment lost 2 bases and the V segment lost 4 bases, leaving 8 bases of the junction unmatched. The CDR3 spans 16 residues. CDR1 and CDR2 (germline): SGHDT, YYEEEE. The CDR3 protein is CASSPDRGQGNYGYTF. The CDR3 region has the DNA TGTGCCAGCAGCCCCGACAGGGGGCAGGGGAACTATGGCTACACCTTC.

This clonotype was counted at least ten times. This chain uses TRBV20-1 with TRBJ1-6; D gene ambiguous. Germline V gene sequence: CDR1 DFQATT, CDR2 SNEGSKA (reference sequence). The CDR3 runs 12 residues. Trimming took 0 bases from V and 9 from J, leaving 6 bases between them. The CDR3 nucleotides are TGCAGTGCTAGAGATCGGTCTTCACCCCTCCACTTT. Its protein product is CSARDRSSPLHF.

At least ten counts were recorded for this clonotype. The V and J genes are TRBV7-8 and TRBJ2-1, with TRBD2 matching over 15 bases. V lost 1 base, J lost 3 bases, and 10 bases stayed unmatched. Germline V gene lookup returns CDR1 SGHVS and CDR2 FQNEAQ. There are 20 residues in the CDR3. The CDR3 protein is CASSLEGTSGGTPFYNEQFF. The CDR3 bases are TGTGCCAGCAGCTTAGAGGGGACTAGCGGGGGGACTCCCTTCTACAATGAGCAGTTCTTC.

This clonotype was seen many times. The V and J genes are TRBV11-2 and TRBJ1-3, with D unresolved. Germline loops: CDR1 SGHAT, CDR2 FQNNGV. The CDR3 sequence is 15 residues long. The V end was cut by 1 base, the J end by 2 bases, with 9 bases between. CDR3 sequence: CASSLVNVPGNTIYF. The CDR3, as DNA: TGTGCCAGCAGCTTAGTAAATGTCCCTGGAAACACCATATATTTT.

This clonotype appeared many times. This chain connects TRBV20-1 to TRBJ2-1, with TRBD1 as a possible D gene (5 bases). CDR1 is DFQATT and CDR2 is SNEGSKA in the germline V gene (reference sequence). Trimming cost V 3 bases and J 4 bases, with 13 bases left between them. The CDR3 covers 14 residues. CDR3 nucleotide sequence: TGCAGTGCTAGGCGGCAGGGTTCGTACAATGAGCAGTTCTTC. Its translation is CSARRQGSYNEQFF.

This clonotype was detected many times. Germline is not matched at one junction end, which may reflect a read error. The genes are TRBV27 and TRBJ2-6; D is perhaps TRBD1 (5 bases). CDR3 length: 14 amino acids. Germline V gives CDR1 MNHEY, CDR2 SMNVEV (reference sequence). CDR3 sequence: CASSLSSRANVLTF. In nucleotides, the CDR3 is TGTGCCAGCAGTTTATCTAGCAGGGCTAACGTCCTGACTTTC.

This clonotype was seen repeatedly, ten times or more. The chain carries TRBV5-1 and TRBJ2-2, with D perhaps assigned TRBD1 or TRBD2 (5 bases each). The CDR3 length is 13 residues. V was shortened by 4 bases and J by 5 bases, with 9 bases between the two germline ends. Germline CDR1 and CDR2: SGHRS and YFSETQ. This chain's CDR3 is CASSRGETGELFF. In DNA, the CDR3 is TGCGCCAGCAGCAGGGGAGAGACCGGGGAGCTGTTTTTT.

This clonotype showed up just a few times. The chain has TRBV20-1 and TRBJ1-5; maybe TRBD1 (5 bases). The V end lost 2 bases, the J end lost 7 bases, and 15 bases lay between the germline ends. This CDR3 has 14 residues. Germline CDR1 is DFQATT and CDR2 is SNEGSKA (reference sequence). CDR3 sequence: CSARRLGGEQPQHF. Written as DNA, the CDR3 is TGCAGTGCTAGAAGGTTGGGGGGAGAGCAGCCCCAGCATTTT.

This clonotype showed up many times. The J gene is TRBJ2-7, the V gene TRBV5-5; no definite D call. Germline-derived CDR1 and CDR2 are SGHKS and YYEKEE (reference sequence). The CDR3 length is 13 residues. Trimming left V 3 bases short and J 4 bases short, with 11 bases between. The CDR3 bases are TGTGCCAGCAGCTCCCAAATGGGGTACGAGCAGTACGTC. It encodes CASSSQMGYEQYV.

This clonotype was seen repeatedly, ten times or more. The rearrangement links TRBV29-1 to TRBJ2-5; D is uncertain. The CDR3 is 12 amino acids. Germline CDR1 and CDR2: SQVTM and ANQGSEA. V was shortened by 7 bases and J by 2 bases, with 11 bases between the two germline ends. CDR3 nucleotide sequence: TGCAGCGCCCAAGAGGCGCAAGAGACCCAGTACTTC. Translation gives CSAQEAQETQYF.

In its sample, this clonotype was seen many times. The chain has TRBV12-3 or TRBV12-4 and TRBJ1-2; D remains unclear. The CDR3 sequence is 15 residues long. V was pared by 7 bases and J by 5 bases, with 20 bases between. The CDR3, as DNA: TGTGCCAGCACCTCGCTCAGTCGGTCCTCGTATGGCTACACCTTC. It specifies CASTSLSRSSYGYTF.

This clonotype was seen many times. The chain couples TRBV29-1 to TRBJ1-1; the D gene is possibly TRBD1 (5 bases). The CDR3 consists of 14 residues. Trimming took off 4 bases at V and 7 bases at J, with 19 bases between the two ends. CDR1 is SQVTM, CDR2 ANQGSEA, per germline. CDR3 nucleotide sequence: TGCAGCGTTGGAGGGAGAGAACTCGGGGGTGAAGCTTTCTTT. Translating it yields CSVGGRELGGEAFF.

This clonotype was observed many times. The chain uses TRBV20-1 and TRBJ1-4; D gene ambiguous. CDR3 size: 13 residues. Trimming cost V 3 bases and J 0 bases, with 5 bases left between them. CDR1 and CDR2 from the germline V gene are DFQATT and SNEGSKA (reference sequence). CDR3 sequence reads: CSASRTTNEKLFF. In DNA, the CDR3 is TGCAGTGCTAGCAGAACAACTAATGAAAAACTGTTTTTT.

This clonotype was counted ten times or more. The V gene is TRBV10-3, the J gene TRBJ1-2; 7 bases agree with TRBD1. Germline values: CDR1 ENHRY, CDR2 SYGVKD. With 6 bases clipped from V and 1 base from J, the junction kept 5 bases outside the gene matches. This CDR3 comprises 14 residues. The CDR3 DNA is TGTGCCATCAGAAGAGGGGGCGATAACTATGGCTACACCTTC. Protein sequence: CAIRRGGDNYGYTF.